This record looks at one T cell receptor beta chain sequence and its context. Its specificity is unknown. This entry comes from a study of metastatic and nonmetastatic thyroid tumors. Study as a whole: The comparison covered peripheral blood and tumor or nodule tissue in malignant and benign thyroid patients.

This CDR3 is built from 18 residues. The J segment lost 9 bases and the V segment lost 4 bases, leaving 21 bases of the junction unmatched. CDR1 is SGHDT and CDR2 is YYEEEE in the germline V gene. Original processing notes: Researchers built a distant-metastasis classifier for papillary thyroid cancer that drew on CDR3 differences across clinicopathological groups. TCRdb reanalyzed the PCR reads via MiXCR. The V and J calls come from TCRdb's annotation, not from the publication. The sample includes some 90,000 clones, roughly 8.6% seen only once; the top ten take under 9%. Study results and limitations: Reports indicated that malignant thyroid tumors showed significantly higher TCR beta diversity than benign nodules did, in blood and tumor.

All patients reached thyroid surgery having received no treatment beforehand. The sequenced sample was blood. This sequence joins TRBV5-6 and TRBJ2-4, with TRBD1 identical over 8 bases. The clonotype was recovered from a female donor with papillary thyroid cancer or a benign thyroid nodule (not recorded which). Some clones in this sample may be carry-over from other donors' samples. Here the CDR3 DNA reads TGTGCCAGCAGCCCTCTTACAGACAGGGGAGTATTTGGCGGCATTCAGTACTTC. It specifies CASSPLTDRGVFGGIQYF.